The TCR beta chain under discussion was sequenced for a study of T cells after yellow fever vaccination. As for the study in general: Some fractions had low cell numbers, and these were prepared with SMART-Seq v4 Ultra Low Input.

In TCRdb, the 5' RACE reads were re-called with MiXCR into one record per CDR3 protein. The sample holds about 330,000 distinct CDR3 sequences, 8% to 9.5% seen once. Trimming at V came to 1 base and at J to 2 bases, leaving 4 bases not matched to a gene. CDR3 length equals 15 residues. CDR1 MGHDK and CDR2 SYGVNS come from the germline V gene. The chain has TRBV25-1 and TRBJ2-7; TRBD1 agrees at 8 bases. The source of this sequence is a man aged 18 to 29 who received the YFV17D yellow fever vaccine. Sequencing used PBMCs, obtained around 45 days after the first yellow fever vaccination. CDR3 DNA: TGTGCCAGCAGTGAATCAGGGACAGGACCCTACGAGCAGTACTTC. As protein: CASSESGTGPYEQYF.